What follows are 30 T cell receptor beta chains derived from one specimen sequenced in a study of glioma-infiltrating T cells (dated by TCRdb to the mid-2010s). TCRdb names Illumina MiSeq as the instrument used. The iRepertoire nested amplicon-rescue multiplex PCR (arm-PCR) platform was used to amplify TCR alpha and beta CDR3 regions from RNA. TCRdb reworked the public reads: Q25 trimming with fastp, MiXCR clone assembly, productive beta chains retained. Here each entry gathers all rows of one CDR3 protein and keeps the most common genes and DNA. For this sample there are 100,000 to 150,000 distinct CDR3 sequences; about 23% appear just once. The top ten clonotypes cover roughly 15% of the sample. Sequences were obtained from glioma tissue, nonneoplastic brain tissue, or PBMCs (not recorded which). These receptors all come from a human donor with low-grade glioma or glioblastoma, undergoing nonglioma brain surgery, or in good health (not recorded which).

The chain is built from TRBV7-9 and TRBJ2-1; D possibly corresponds to TRBD1 (6 bases). The germline CDR1 and CDR2 sequences are SEHNR and FQNEAQ (reference sequence). There are 18 residues in the CDR3. V dropped 4 bases and J dropped 15 bases, with 34 bases sitting between them. The CDR3 DNA reads as TGTGCCAGCAGCTCCCTCGTAGACCCGGGACACCACGCCCTGACTGTGTTCTTC. Translating it yields CASSSLVDPGHHALTVFF.

About this clonotype: An end of the junction does not agree with germline; a read error may underlie this. CDR3 nucleotide sequence: TGTGCCAGCATGTCCCAAGAGACACAGTACTTC. This codes for CASMSQETQYF. The chain couples TRBV6-2 or TRBV6-3 to TRBJ2-5; D unclear. The germline CDR1 and CDR2 sequences are MNHEY and SVGEGT. CDR3 size: 11 residues.

For this clonotype: One end of the junction varies from germline; a read error may be responsible. The V gene is TRBV4-1, the J gene TRBJ2-7; the match to TRBD2 covers 14 bases. Looked up from germline, CDR1 is MGHRA and CDR2 is YSYEKL. The CDR3 contains 15 residues. CDR3 DNA: TGCGCCAGCAGCCCCGGACTAGCGGGAGGTTACGGGCAGTACTTC. Translation gives CASSPGLAGGYGQYF.

The chain carries TRBV19 and TRBJ2-2; 9 bases are a match to TRBD1. Germline assignment: CDR1 LNHDA and CDR2 SQIVND (reference sequence). Trimming at V came to 2 bases and at J to 4 bases, leaving 8 bases not matched to a gene. CDR3 length equals 17 residues. CDR3 region: CASSISYGQGPTGELFF. DNA of the CDR3: TGTGCCAGTAGTATATCGTACGGACAGGGGCCCACCGGGGAGCTGTTTTTT.

This clonotype has a count of ten or more. This chain connects TRBV3-1 to TRBJ1-2; 7 bases are a match to TRBD1. Germline V gene sequence: CDR1 LGHDT, CDR2 YNNKEL (reference sequence). V dropped 3 bases and J dropped 4; count of bases not matched to a gene: 20. This CDR3 has 19 amino acids. The CDR3 spells CASSHYPRTGQVSTYGYTF. CDR3 nucleotide sequence: TGTGCCAGCAGCCATTATCCTCGGACAGGCCAGGTCTCTACCTATGGCTACACCTTC.

In its sample, this clonotype was seen a few times. The chain has TRBV20-1 and TRBJ2-3; D remains ambiguous. The germline V gene encodes CDR1 DFQATT and CDR2 SNEGSKA (reference sequence). Deletions cut 5 bases from V and 8 bases from J, with 23 bases between. This CDR3 region has 15 residues. The CDR3 region is CSALRLMKSTCTQYF. CDR3 nucleotides: TGCAGTGCTCTTCGCCTTATGAAGAGCACATGTACGCAGTATTTT.

In its sample, this clonotype was seen many times. At one end, the junction sequence differs from germline, possibly due to a read error. The chain recombines TRBV14 with TRBJ2-1; D is unclear. Germline V lookup: CDR1 SGHDN, CDR2 FVKESK. This CDR3 is 15 amino acids long. The CDR3 DNA is TGTGCCAGCAGCCAAGGATCTTCCTCCTTCAATGAGCAGTTCTTC. It codes for CASSQGSSSFNEQFF.

The V gene is TRBV11-2, the J gene TRBJ2-7; D is ambiguous. Per germline, CDR1 SGHAT and CDR2 FQNNGV. The CDR3 contains 15 residues. V shed 3 bases and J shed 3 bases, with 15 bases lying between them. The CDR3 sequence is CASSLPPMADYEQYF. The CDR3 coding sequence is TGTGCCAGCAGCTTGCCCCCTATGGCCGACTACGAGCAGTACTTC.

This clonotype was counted ten times or more. V gene TRBV4-1 combines with J gene TRBJ2-1; weak D call: TRBD1 (6 bases). The CDR3 covers 14 residues. Trimming removed 4 bases from V and 7 bases from J, with 14 bases in between. Looked up from germline, CDR1 is MGHRA and CDR2 is YSYEKL. The CDR3 sequence is CASSPRDTENEQFF. Here the CDR3 DNA reads TGCGCCAGCAGCCCCCGGGACACTGAGAATGAGCAGTTCTTC.

This clonotype was recorded many times. This chain connects TRBV5-4 to TRBJ2-3; the match to TRBD1 covers 8 bases. Germline CDR1 reads SGHNT; CDR2 reads YYREEE (reference sequence). The V gene end was trimmed by 0 bases and the J gene end by 14 bases; junction bases not matched to a gene: 14. The CDR3 loop spans 15 amino acids. The CDR3 coding sequence is TGTGCCAGCAGCTTGGGAGGGACAGGCCCCCCACTCGGGTATTTT. It yields the protein CASSLGGTGPPLGYF. The full variable domain, rest sourced from reference TRBV5-4 and TRBJ2-3, is ETGVTQSPTHLIKTRGQQVTLRCSSQSGHNTVSWYQQALGQGPQFIFQYYREEENGRGNFPPRFSGLQFPNYSSELNVNALELDDSALYLCASSLGGTGPPLGYFGPGTRLTVL.

This clonotype was recorded at least ten times. The chain has TRBV7-9 and TRBJ1-1; D gene ambiguous. Deletions cut 5 bases from V and 1 base from J, with 11 bases between. Germline V gene lookup returns CDR1 SEHNR and CDR2 FQNEAQ (reference sequence). The CDR3 has 14 amino acids. For the CDR3, the DNA is TGTGCCAGCAGCCAGTTGGACTGGAACACTGAAGCTTTCTTT. Protein: CASSQLDWNTEAFF.

In its sample, this clonotype was seen a few times. Here the CDR3 omits its conserved ending phenylalanine or tryptophan, so a read error is the likely source. V is TRBV6-1 and J is TRBJ2-1; D not resolved. Trimming cost V 1 base and J 3 bases, with 7 bases left between them. The CDR3 loop spans 14 amino acids. CDR1 and CDR2 (germline): MNHNS, SASEGT. The CDR3 loop reads CASSEVAGYNEQFS. The CDR3 nucleotides read TGTGCCAGCAGTGAAGTTGCAGGCTACAATGAGCAGTTCTCC.

This clonotype was detected ten times or more. The rearrangement links TRBV6-6 to TRBJ2-3, with TRBD2 matching over 12 bases. The CDR3 runs 19 residues. Germline-derived CDR1 and CDR2 are MNHNY and SVGAGI (reference sequence). V was pared by 2 bases and J by 4 bases, with 13 bases of the junction left unmatched. The CDR3 DNA sequence: TGTGCCAGCAGTTACCAAATTGGCTCTAGCGGGAGGGCGGCAGATACGCAGTATTTT. Protein sequence: CASSYQIGSSGRAADTQYF.

This clonotype was observed at least ten times. This sequence joins TRBV2 and TRBJ2-7, with 7 bases identical to TRBD2. This CDR3 is 16 amino acids long. From germline, CDR1 is SNHLY and CDR2 FYNNEI. V lost 6 bases and J lost 3; bases outside the gene matches: 14. CDR3 protein: CASSPSFGGSYYEQYF. The CDR3 coding sequence is TGTGCCAGCAGCCCGTCCTTCGGCGGGAGTTACTACGAGCAGTACTTC. The full variable domain, rest sourced from reference TRBV2 and TRBJ2-7, is EPEVTQTPSHQVTQMGQEVILRCVPISNHLYFYWYRQILGQKVEFLVSFYNNEISEKSEIFDDQFSVERPDGSNFTLKIRSTKLEDSAMYFCASSPSFGGSYYEQYFGPGTRLTVT.

In its sample, this clonotype was seen many times. The J gene is TRBJ2-1, the V gene TRBV20-1; no reliable D call. This CDR3 has 14 amino acids. Germline values: CDR1 DFQATT, CDR2 SNEGSKA (reference sequence). Trimming took off 4 bases at V and 4 bases at J, with 14 bases between the two ends. The CDR3 nucleotides are TGCAGTGCTACCGACTTGATCCGTTACAATGAGCAGTTCTTC. Translating it yields CSATDLIRYNEQFF.

Concerning this clonotype itself: This could be a read error, since a much larger clone is one nucleotide away. This rearrangement joins TRBV6-2 or TRBV6-3 to TRBJ2-7; 7 positions match TRBD2. The CDR3 is made up of 14 amino acids. Germline V CDR1 and CDR2: MNHEY, SVGEGT. The CDR3 DNA follows: TGTGCTTCCGTCCGCGGGAGTCCCGGGTACGGGCAGTACTTC. As protein: CASVRGSPGYGQYF.

The rearrangement uses TRBV20-1 and TRBJ2-3; D is possibly TRBD1 (5 bases). This CDR3 has 15 residues. The germline V and J ends were trimmed by 4 bases and 1 base, with 15 bases remaining between them. Germline loops: CDR1 DFQATT, CDR2 SNEGSKA (reference sequence). CDR3 nucleotides: TGCAGTGCTATGAGGACAACTGAGCGCACAGATACGCAGTATTTT. Its protein is CSAMRTTERTDTQYF.

This clonotype was seen repeatedly, ten times or more. The chain recombines TRBV20-1 with TRBJ2-7, with 9 bases lining up with TRBD2. CDR1 and CDR2 from the germline V gene are DFQATT and SNEGSKA (reference sequence). The CDR3 loop spans 14 amino acids. Trimming cost V 8 bases and J 4 bases; bases outside gene matches: 12. For the CDR3, the DNA is TGCAGTACTCATAGCGGGAGTGGGGGATACGAGCAGTACTTC. Its translation is CSTHSGSGGYEQYF.

This clonotype came up a few times. This rearrangement joins TRBV29-1 to TRBJ2-7; D gene unclear. The germline V and J ends were trimmed by 1 base and 2 bases, with 9 bases remaining between them. This CDR3 region has 13 residues. The germline V gene encodes CDR1 SQVTM and CDR2 ANQGSEA. In DNA, the CDR3 is TGCAGCGTTGAAGTATACGGAACCTACGAGCAGTACTTC. This encodes CSVEVYGTYEQYF.

This clonotype showed up many times. The gene calls are TRBV3-1 and TRBJ2-1; TRBD1 matches at 7 bases. This CDR3 is 15 amino acids long. V shed 6 bases, J shed 2 bases, and the junction held 7 bases outside the gene matches. Germline V gene data show CDR1 as LGHDT and CDR2 as YNNKEL (reference sequence). The CDR3 nucleotides are TGTGCCAGCAGTTATAGAGGGGGCGCCTACAATGAGCAGTTCTTC. It is translated as CASSYRGGAYNEQFF.

This clonotype was seen at least ten times. This sequence joins TRBV20-1 and TRBJ1-1; the match to TRBD1 covers 11 bases. The length of the CDR3 is 13 residues. From germline, CDR1 is DFQATT and CDR2 SNEGSKA (reference sequence). With V trimmed by 5 bases and J by 5 bases, 4 bases remained unmatched. The CDR3 DNA reads TGCAGTGCTCAGGGACAGGGGGTGACTGAAGCTTTCTTT. Its translation is CSAQGQGVTEAFF.

Details on this clonotype: At one end, the junction sequence differs from germline, possibly due to a read error. The chain carries TRBV12-3 or TRBV12-4 and TRBJ2-5; D is unclear. The length of the CDR3 is 11 residues. CDR3: CASSLQETEYF. The CDR3 DNA follows: TGTGCCAGCAGTCTACAAGAGACCGAGTACTTC.

There are many counts of this clonotype. V usage is TRBV27 and J usage is TRBJ2-7; 10 bases are shared with TRBD1. The V and J ends lost 6 bases and 0 bases, in that order; junction bases with no gene match: 5. This CDR3 is built from 15 residues. Germline loops: CDR1 MNHEY, CDR2 SMNVEV (reference sequence). CDR3 region: CASRDRGASSYEQYF. The CDR3 DNA follows: TGTGCCAGCAGGGACAGGGGGGCTAGCTCCTACGAGCAGTACTTC.

This clonotype was counted only a few times. J is TRBJ1-4 and V is TRBV29-1; 10 bases fit TRBD1. The V and J ends lost 3 bases and 7 bases, in that order; junction bases with no gene match: 5. Germline V gene lookup returns CDR1 SQVTM and CDR2 ANQGSEA. The CDR3 spans 14 residues. CDR3 loop: CSVDGTGDGEKLFF. Here the CDR3 DNA reads TGCAGCGTTGATGGGACAGGGGATGGTGAAAAACTGTTTTTT.

This clonotype was detected once. This could be a read error, since a much larger clone is one nucleotide away. This rearrangement joins TRBV7-3 to TRBJ1-1; D is unclear. Germline-derived CDR1 and CDR2 are SGHTA and FQGTGA. The CDR3 length is 13 residues. V was pared by 5 bases and J by 9 bases, with 16 bases between. The CDR3 is CASSNRAETKAFF. The CDR3 bases are TGTGCCAGCAGCAATAGGGCGGAAACTAAAGCTTTCTTT.

For this clonotype: The junction does not match germline at one end; this may be a read error. The chain is built from TRBV6-1 and TRBJ2-1, with D possibly being TRBD1 (5 bases). This CDR3 is 12 amino acids long. The V gene's germline CDR1 is MNHNS and CDR2 SASEGT. This CDR3 reads CASSSQGSEQFF. The CDR3 DNA is TGTGCTAGCAGCTCCCAGGGCAGTGAGCAGTTCTTC.

Only one count was recorded for this clonotype. Since a much larger clone is just one base distant, this may be a read error. The gene calls are TRBV3-1 and TRBJ2-1; D may be TRBD1 or TRBD2 (5 bases each). Per the germline V gene, CDR1 is LGHDT and CDR2 is YNNKEL (reference sequence). This CDR3 has 14 residues. CDR3 sequence reads: CASSQLGEHNGQFF. The CDR3 DNA sequence: TGTGCCAGCAGCCAACTGGGGGAGCACAATGGGCAGTTCTTC.

This clonotype was counted between two and nine times. This chain connects TRBV4-1 to TRBJ2-2; 10 bases align to TRBD2. The CDR3 runs 18 residues. CDR1 is MGHRA and CDR2 is YSYEKL in the germline V gene. V lost 4 bases and J lost 6; bases outside the gene matches: 14. This CDR3 is CASSRTLAGVIRAGELFF. CDR3 nucleotides: TGCGCCAGCAGCCGGACGCTAGCGGGAGTTATTAGGGCCGGGGAGCTGTTTTTT.

This chain joins TRBV5-1 and TRBJ2-7; D uncertain. The CDR3 length is 15 residues. Germline V gives CDR1 SGHRS, CDR2 YFSETQ. V was cut by 0 bases and J by 2 bases, with 12 bases left in between. The CDR3 reads CASSLEAFGTYEQYF. The CDR3 nucleotides read TGCGCCAGCAGCTTGGAGGCTTTCGGTACCTACGAGCAGTACTTC.

This clonotype showed up many times. This chain joins TRBV7-6 and TRBJ2-1, with D perhaps assigned TRBD1 or TRBD2 (5 bases each). Germline values: CDR1 SGHVS, CDR2 FNYEAQ. This CDR3 spans 15 amino acids. V dropped 5 bases and J dropped 0 bases, with 11 bases sitting between them. The CDR3 sequence is CASSQEGSSYNEQFF. The CDR3 bases are TGTGCCAGCAGCCAAGAGGGGAGCTCCTACAATGAGCAGTTCTTC.